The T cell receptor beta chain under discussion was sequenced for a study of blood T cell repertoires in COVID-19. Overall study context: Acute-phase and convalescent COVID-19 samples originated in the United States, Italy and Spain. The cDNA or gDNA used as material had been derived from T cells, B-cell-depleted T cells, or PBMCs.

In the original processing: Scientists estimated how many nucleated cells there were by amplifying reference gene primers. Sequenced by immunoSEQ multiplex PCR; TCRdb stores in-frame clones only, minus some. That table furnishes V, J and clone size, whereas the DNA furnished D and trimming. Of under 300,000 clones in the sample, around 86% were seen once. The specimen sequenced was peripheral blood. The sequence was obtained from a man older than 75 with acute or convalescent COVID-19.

The CDR3 region is CASSETGATGANVLTF. As DNA, the CDR3 is TGTGCCAGCAGCGAGACAGGGGCTACAGGGGCCAACGTCCTGACTTTC. J is TRBJ2-6 and V is TRBV7-6; 8 bases are a match to TRBD1. The V segment lost 5 bases and the J segment 4 bases; nucleotides outside the gene matches: 7. The CDR3 runs to 16 residues. CDR1 and CDR2 (germline): SGHVS, FNYEAQ.